These T cell receptor beta chains were read from a single sample in a study of OX40 agonist ivuxolimab in advanced cancers. Repertoires were generated with immunoSEQ multiplex PCR, while TCRdb's copy carries only in-frame clones and drops some. The sample has some 10,000 clones; roughly nine tenths are singletons. This specimen consisted of CD4+ or CD8+ T cells sorted from blood, obtained in a trial of the OX40 agonist ivuxolimab. These receptors originate from an adult with an advanced solid tumor such as melanoma, head and neck, liver or kidney cancer. The CDR3 runs from the conserved cysteine through the conserved F or W. D genes are given only for firm matches. Expanded clones are given a class, and other clones once, few, many or no size at all.

>NA|TRBJ2-1|NA|TRBV9
CASSVEERRSSSYNEQFF
TGTGCCAGCAGCGTAGAGGAGAGACGGTCTAGCTCCTACAATGAGCAGTTCTTC
>TRBD2|TRBJ2-3|NA|TRBV5-6
CASSPRTSLDTQYF
TGTGCCAGCAGCCCGCGGACTAGCCTGGATACGCAGTATTTT
>TRBD2|TRBJ2-7|few|TRBV6-1
CASNRGGASYEQYF
TGTGCCAGCAACCGCGGGGGGGCCTCCTACGAGCAGTACTTC
>NA|TRBJ1-6|few|TRBV7-8
CASSFSQNQGNSPLHF
TGTGCCAGCAGCTTCTCTCAAAATCAGGGGAATTCACCCCTCCACTTT
>NA|TRBJ2-7|NA|TRBV6-6
CASSRQTNYEQYF
TGTGCCAGCAGCAGGCAAACAAACTACGAGCAGTACTTC
>NA|TRBJ1-3|NA|TRBV5-1
CASSLAGVSGNTIYF
TGTGCCAGCAGCTTGGCGGGGGTCTCCGGAAACACCATATATTTT
>TRBD1|TRBJ1-6|NA|TRBV10-2
CASKDRGTNSPLHF
TGCGCCAGCAAGGACAGGGGGACGAATTCACCCCTCCACTTT
>NA|TRBJ1-5|NA|TRBV4-1
CASSQEPTTSAIEPQHF
TGCGCCAGCAGCCAAGAGCCCACCACCTCAGCAATAGAGCCCCAGCATTTT
>TRBD1|TRBJ2-2|once|TRBV7-9
CASSFRDRGLQNTGELFF
TGTGCCAGCAGCTTTAGGGACAGGGGGCTCCAGAACACCGGGGAGCTGTTTTTT
>NA|TRBJ2-1|NA|TRBV6-1
CASSEVGVYNEQFF
TGTGCCAGCAGTGAAGTCGGGGTCTACAATGAGCAGTTCTTC
>NA|TRBJ1-6|NA|TRBV11-1
CASSYRGNNSPLHF
TGTGCCAGCAGTTACCGGGGAAATAATTCACCCCTCCACTTT
>NA|TRBJ1-1|NA|TRBV4-1
CASSLIGTRPEAFF
TGCGCCAGCAGCCTAATTGGTACCCGACCTGAAGCTTTCTTT
>NA|TRBJ1-3|NA|TRBV5-4
CASSLQGNSGNTIYF
TGTGCCAGCAGCTTGCAGGGGAACTCTGGAAACACCATATATTTT
>NA|TRBJ1-1|NA|TRBV7-8
CASSLPGMNTEAFF
TGTGCCAGCAGCTTACCCGGTATGAACACTGAAGCTTTCTTT
>TRBD2|TRBJ2-4|NA|TRBV5-4
CASSLAVAGSLAKNIQYF
TGTGCCAGCAGCTTGGCGGTAGCGGGGAGCCTAGCCAAAAACATTCAGTACTTC
>NA|TRBJ2-7|NA|TRBV9
CASSFLDIGEPPYEQYF
TGTGCCAGCAGCTTCCTGGATATAGGGGAACCCCCCTACGAGCAGTACTTC
>TRBD2|TRBJ2-3|NA|TRBV15
CATSRPGTSGDTQYF
TGTGCCACCAGCAGACCCGGGACTAGCGGGGATACGCAGTATTTT
>TRBD2|TRBJ2-2|NA|TRBV2
CASSLAGGYTGELFF
TGTGCCAGCAGTCTAGCGGGGGGCTACACCGGGGAGCTGTTTTTT
>NA|TRBJ2-2|NA|TRBV6-1
CAIHLDPTDTGELFF
TGTGCCATCCACTTGGACCCGACGGATACCGGGGAGCTGTTTTTT
>NA|TRBJ1-1|NA|TRBV2
CASSEGRGFTEAFF
TGTGCCAGCAGTGAAGGCAGGGGTTTCACTGAAGCTTTCTTT
>NA|TRBJ2-2|NA|TRBV7-9
CASSLVVRPTNTGELFF
TGTGCCAGCAGCTTAGTGGTCAGACCTACGAACACCGGGGAGCTGTTTTTT
>NA|TRBJ2-1|NA|TRBV27
CASSLSPYNEQFF
TGTGCCAGCAGTTTATCTCCCTACAATGAGCAGTTCTTC
>NA|TRBJ2-7|NA|TRBV5-4
CASSSAGGVLYEQYF
TGTGCCAGCAGCTCTGCTGGCGGGGTCCTCTACGAGCAGTACTTC
>TRBD1|TRBJ1-2|few|TRBV11-3
CASSSGQGSYGYTF
TGTGCCAGCAGCTCGGGACAGGGGAGCTATGGCTACACCTTC
>NA|TRBJ1-1|NA|TRBV10-2
CASSEWSTSRTEAFF
TGCGCCAGCAGTGAGTGGTCAACCAGCCGGACTGAAGCTTTCTTT
>TRBD1|TRBJ2-7|NA|TRBV6-1
CASNPTGGNDEQYF
TGTGCCAGCAACCCGACAGGGGGCAACGACGAGCAGTACTTC
>TRBD1|TRBJ2-7|NA|TRBV2
CASRMGTGSYEQYF
TGTGCCAGCAGGATGGGGACAGGATCCTACGAGCAGTACTTC
>NA|TRBJ2-7|once|TRBV19
CASSIGADQYF
TGTGCCAGTAGTATTGGGGCCGACCAGTACTTC
>NA|TRBJ2-3|NA|TRBV7-9
CASSSGVTSTDTQYF
TGTGCCAGCAGCTCCGGGGTAACTAGCACAGATACGCAGTATTTT
>TRBD1|TRBJ2-2|NA|TRBV11-3
CASRDRGGELFF
TGTGCCAGCAGAGACAGGGGTGGGGAGCTGTTTTTT
>NA|TRBJ2-7|once|TRBV9
CASSSLGGLSSYEQYF
TGTGCCAGCAGCTCTCTCGGGGGCCTGAGCTCCTACGAGCAGTACTTC
>NA|TRBJ1-3|NA|TRBV7-8
CASSLRPGHTIYF
TGTGCCAGCAGCTTAAGGCCGGGACACACCATATATTTT
>NA|TRBJ1-1|NA|TRBV5-6
CASSQDRLNTEAFF
TGTGCCAGCAGCCAAGACAGATTGAACACTGAAGCTTTCTTT
>NA|TRBJ2-3|NA|TRBV11-2
CASSLKAGSIDTQYF
TGTGCCAGCAGCTTAAAAGCGGGCTCGATAGATACGCAGTATTTT
>TRBD1|TRBJ2-1|NA|TRBV2
CASGPDRNYNEQFF
TGTGCCAGCGGTCCGGACAGGAACTACAATGAGCAGTTCTTC
>TRBD2|TRBJ2-1|NA|TRBV4-1
CASSQVSSGAYNEQFF
TGCGCCAGCAGCCAAGTGTCTAGCGGGGCCTACAATGAGCAGTTCTTC
>NA|TRBJ2-5|few|TRBV6-6
CASSYLGIQETQYF
TGTGCCAGCAGTTACTTGGGAATCCAAGAGACCCAGTACTTC
>NA|TRBJ2-7|NA|TRBV13
CASSLVGRGYEQYF
TGTGCCAGCAGCTTAGTTGGAAGAGGGTACGAGCAGTACTTC
>NA|TRBJ2-7|medium-sized|TRBV2
CASSPHEGHEQYF
TGTGCCAGCAGCCCCCATGAGGGCCACGAGCAGTACTTC
>TRBD1|TRBJ2-3|NA|TRBV11-3
CASSTLRDREDTQYF
TGTGCCAGCAGCACTCTGCGGGACAGGGAGGATACGCAGTATTTT
>NA|TRBJ2-7|NA|TRBV14
CASSQDSQGIYEQYF
TGTGCCAGCAGCCAAGATTCGCAGGGGATATACGAGCAGTACTTC
>NA|TRBJ2-7|NA|TRBV6-5
CASSPRQDYEQYF
TGTGCCAGCAGCCCCCGACAGGACTACGAGCAGTACTTC
>NA|TRBJ2-5|NA|TRBV12-2
CASRPLPGLAGDQETQYF
TGTGCAAGTCGCCCCCTACCGGGACTAGCGGGGGACCAAGAGACCCAGTACTTC
>NA|TRBJ2-3|NA|TRBV11-2
CASSLVGRPITDTQYF
TGTGCCAGCAGCTTAGTAGGCAGGCCCATCACAGATACGCAGTATTTT
>TRBD2|TRBJ2-5|NA|TRBV5-1
CASSLGPGLAGGPQETQYF
TGCGCCAGCAGCTTGGGGCCGGGACTAGCGGGGGGGCCGCAAGAGACCCAGTACTTC
>NA|TRBJ2-7|NA|TRBV7-9
CASSLDGSEQYF
TGTGCCAGCAGCTTAGACGGCTCCGAGCAGTACTTC
>NA|TRBJ2-7|NA|TRBV7-8
CASSLDGTLDEQYF
TGTGCCAGCAGCCTTGACGGGACTCTCGACGAGCAGTACTTC
>TRBD1|TRBJ1-5|NA|TRBV4-1
CASSQGQGGQPQHF
TGCGCCAGCAGCCAGGGACAGGGTGGTCAGCCCCAGCATTTT
>NA|TRBJ2-2|NA|TRBV29-1
CSVPGTGELFF
TGCAGCGTTCCGGGCACCGGGGAGCTGTTTTTT
>TRBD2|TRBJ2-5|NA|TRBV27
CASSFTAPSGGKTQYF
TGTGCCAGCAGTTTTACGGCCCCCAGCGGGGGGAAGACCCAGTACTTC
>TRBD2|TRBJ2-5|NA|TRBV4-1
CASSPLAGGQETQYF
TGCGCCAGCAGCCCACTAGCGGGGGGCCAAGAGACCCAGTACTTC
>NA|TRBJ2-2|NA|TRBV4-1
CASSSGAGELFF
TGCGCCAGTTCCTCGGGGGCCGGGGAGCTGTTTTTT
>NA|TRBJ1-5|medium-sized|TRBV27
CASSFAGAAQPQHF
TGTGCCAGCAGTTTCGCAGGGGCCGCTCAGCCCCAGCATTTT
>NA|TRBJ1-6|NA|TRBV7-2
CASSPSREPGSPLHF
TGTGCCAGCAGCCCCTCCAGGGAGCCAGGTTCACCCCTCCACTTT
>TRBD1|TRBJ1-6|NA|TRBV13
CASSPQSGGWYNSPLHF
TGTGCCAGCAGCCCACAATCAGGGGGCTGGTATAATTCACCCCTCCACTTT
>NA|TRBJ1-1|NA|TRBV11-3
CASSPGAGTEAFF
TGTGCCAGCAGCCCCGGAGCCGGCACTGAAGCTTTCTTT
>TRBD2|TRBJ2-2|NA|TRBV5-4
CASRQGSGGSGELFF
TGTGCCAGCAGGCAGGGTAGCGGGGGGTCCGGGGAGCTGTTTTTT
>NA|TRBJ1-5|NA|TRBV10-2
CASTPGLGNQPQHF
TGCGCCAGCACCCCAGGGTTAGGCAATCAGCCCCAGCATTTT
>TRBD1|TRBJ1-1|NA|TRBV11-2
CASSLGYGQDLNTEAFF
TGTGCCAGCAGCTTAGGTTACGGACAGGATTTGAACACTGAAGCTTTCTTT
>NA|TRBJ1-1|NA|TRBV7-3
CASSLDPVAEAFF
TGTGCCAGCAGCTTAGACCCGGTCGCTGAAGCTTTCTTT